This T cell receptor beta chain was recovered during a study of cytomegalovirus exposure and HLA in healthy donors. This CDR3 spans 14 amino acids. Trimming took 3 bases from V and 3 from J, leaving 8 bases between them. CDR1 is SEHNR, CDR2 FQNEAQ, per germline (reference sequence). It was the approximately 120-subject validation cohort, separate from the roughly 700-subject first cohort, to which the donors belonged. Only in-frame clones appear in the TCRdb table, and some are missing; sequencing was by immunoSEQ multiplex PCR. The table lists roughly 140,000 clones, more than 85% of them singletons. Regarding this clone: Its antigen is not identified.

General study findings and limits: Most TCRs appeared rarely, but some public TCRs recurred in many donors. The authors listed over 150 TCR beta chains as cytomegalovirus-associated.

The sample comprised PBMCs. This sequence joins TRBV7-9 and TRBJ1-4; D remains ambiguous. This receptor was obtained from a man younger than 35 in good health and CMV-seronegative. The CDR3 reads CASSLTGANEKLFF. CDR3 nucleotides: TGTGCCAGCAGCTTGACGGGTGCTAATGAAAAACTGTTTTTT.